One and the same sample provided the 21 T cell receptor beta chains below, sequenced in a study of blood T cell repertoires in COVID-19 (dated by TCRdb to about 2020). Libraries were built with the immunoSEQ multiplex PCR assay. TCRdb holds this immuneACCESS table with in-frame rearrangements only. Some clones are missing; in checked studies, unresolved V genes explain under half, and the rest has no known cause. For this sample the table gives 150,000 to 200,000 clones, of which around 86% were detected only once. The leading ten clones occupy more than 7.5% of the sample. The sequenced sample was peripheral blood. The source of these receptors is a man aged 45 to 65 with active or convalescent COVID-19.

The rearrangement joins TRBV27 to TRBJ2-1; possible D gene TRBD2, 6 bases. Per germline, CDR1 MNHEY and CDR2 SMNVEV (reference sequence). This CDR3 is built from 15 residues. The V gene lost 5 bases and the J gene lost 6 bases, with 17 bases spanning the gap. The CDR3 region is CASSPRDWTPNEQFF. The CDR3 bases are TGTGCCAGCAGTCCCCGGGACTGGACCCCCAATGAGCAGTTCTTC.

The CDR3 loop is CASSLEGARDYEQYF. Here the CDR3 DNA reads TGTGCCAGCAGCTTGGAAGGGGCGCGTGACTACGAGCAGTACTTC. V is TRBV5-4 and J is TRBJ2-7, with D possibly matching TRBD1 (5 bases). Germline V lookup: CDR1 SGHNT, CDR2 YYREEE (reference sequence). Trimming took 0 bases from V and 3 from J, leaving 13 bases between them. The CDR3 length is 15 residues.

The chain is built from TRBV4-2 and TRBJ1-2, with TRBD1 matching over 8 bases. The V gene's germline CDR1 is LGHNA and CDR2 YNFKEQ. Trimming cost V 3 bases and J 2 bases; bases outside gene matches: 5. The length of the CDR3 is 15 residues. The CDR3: CASSQHTGGNYGYTF. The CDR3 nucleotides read TGTGCCAGCAGCCAGCATACAGGGGGGAACTATGGCTACACCTTC.

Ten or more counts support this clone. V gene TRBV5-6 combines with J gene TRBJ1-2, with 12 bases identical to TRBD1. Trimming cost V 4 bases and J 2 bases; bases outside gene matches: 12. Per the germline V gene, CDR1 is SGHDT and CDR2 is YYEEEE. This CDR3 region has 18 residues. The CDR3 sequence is CASSLRPGGTGGNYGYTF. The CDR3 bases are TGTGCCAGCAGCCTTCGTCCCGGCGGGACAGGGGGCAACTATGGCTACACCTTC. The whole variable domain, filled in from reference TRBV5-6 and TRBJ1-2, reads DAGVTQSPTHLIKTRGQQVTLRCSPKSGHDTVSWYQQALGQGPQFIFQYYEEEERQRGNFPDRFSGHQFPNYSSELNVNALLLGDSALYLCASSLRPGGTGGNYGYTFGSGTRLTVV.

The chain's CDR3 is CASSRIETARRNEQFF. The CDR3 DNA reads TGTGCCAGCAGCCGCATCGAGACCGCAAGGCGGAATGAGCAGTTCTTC. The chain employs TRBV3-1 (or the pseudogene TRBV3-2) and TRBJ2-1; D is undetermined. Germline V gene sequence: CDR1 LGHDT, CDR2 YNNKEL (reference sequence). V lost 4 bases and J 7 bases, leaving 20 bases between the germline ends. This CDR3 contains 16 residues.

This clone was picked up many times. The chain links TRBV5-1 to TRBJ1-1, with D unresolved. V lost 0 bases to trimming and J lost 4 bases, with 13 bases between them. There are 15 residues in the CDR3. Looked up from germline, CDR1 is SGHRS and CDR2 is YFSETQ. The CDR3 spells CASSLGLVGSTEAFF. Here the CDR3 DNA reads TGCGCCAGCAGCTTGGGTCTGGTGGGGAGCACTGAAGCTTTCTTT.

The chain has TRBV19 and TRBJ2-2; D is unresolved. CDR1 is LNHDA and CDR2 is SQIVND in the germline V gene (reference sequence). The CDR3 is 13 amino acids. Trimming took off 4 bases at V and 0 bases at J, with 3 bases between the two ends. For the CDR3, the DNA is TGTGCCAGTAGTACCACGAACACCGGGGAGCTGTTTTTT. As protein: CASSTTNTGELFF.

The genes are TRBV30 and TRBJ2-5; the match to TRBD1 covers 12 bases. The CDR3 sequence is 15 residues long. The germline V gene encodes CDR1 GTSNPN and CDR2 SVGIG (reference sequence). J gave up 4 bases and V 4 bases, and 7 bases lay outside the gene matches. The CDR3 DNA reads TGTGCCTGGACGTCGGGGACAGGGGGCGGAGAGACCCAGTACTTC. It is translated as CAWTSGTGGGETQYF.

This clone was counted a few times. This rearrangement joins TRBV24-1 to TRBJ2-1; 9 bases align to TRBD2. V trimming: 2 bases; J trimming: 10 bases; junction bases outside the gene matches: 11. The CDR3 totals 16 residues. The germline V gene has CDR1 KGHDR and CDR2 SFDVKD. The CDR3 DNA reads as TGTGCCACCAGTGATTCCCTTAGCGGGAGTCCCAGGGAGCAGTTCTTC. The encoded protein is CATSDSLSGSPREQFF.

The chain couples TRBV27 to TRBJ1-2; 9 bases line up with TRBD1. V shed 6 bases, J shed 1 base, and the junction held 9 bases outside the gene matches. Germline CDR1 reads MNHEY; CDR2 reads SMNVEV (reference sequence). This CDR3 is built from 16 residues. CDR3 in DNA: TGTGCCAGCAGCCTTCGACCGGGACAGGGTAACTATGGCTACACCTTC. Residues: CASSLRPGQGNYGYTF.

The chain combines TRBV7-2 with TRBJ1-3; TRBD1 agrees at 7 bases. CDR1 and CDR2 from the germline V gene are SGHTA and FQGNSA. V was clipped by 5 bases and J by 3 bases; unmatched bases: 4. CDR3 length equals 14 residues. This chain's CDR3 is CASSRDSNGNTIYF. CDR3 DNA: TGTGCCAGCAGCAGGGACAGTAATGGAAACACCATATATTTT.

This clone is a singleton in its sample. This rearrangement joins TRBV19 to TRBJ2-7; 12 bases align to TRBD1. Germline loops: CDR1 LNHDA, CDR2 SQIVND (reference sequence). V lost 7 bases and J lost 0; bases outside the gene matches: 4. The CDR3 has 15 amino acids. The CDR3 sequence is CASTPGQGASYEQYF. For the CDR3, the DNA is TGTGCCAGTACCCCGGGACAGGGGGCCTCCTACGAGCAGTACTTC.

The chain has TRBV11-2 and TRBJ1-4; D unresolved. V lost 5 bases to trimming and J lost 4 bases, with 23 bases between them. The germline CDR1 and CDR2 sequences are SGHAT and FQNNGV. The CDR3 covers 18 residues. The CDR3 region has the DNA TGTGCCAGCAGCCCAGCTAGGAGTATCGTGACCAGTAATGAAAAACTGTTTTTT. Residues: CASSPARSIVTSNEKLFF.

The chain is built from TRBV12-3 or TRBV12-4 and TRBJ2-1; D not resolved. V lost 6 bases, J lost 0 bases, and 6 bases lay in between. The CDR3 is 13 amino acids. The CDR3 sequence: CASRTSSYNEQFF. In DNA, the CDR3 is TGTGCCAGCAGGACAAGCTCCTACAATGAGCAGTTCTTC.

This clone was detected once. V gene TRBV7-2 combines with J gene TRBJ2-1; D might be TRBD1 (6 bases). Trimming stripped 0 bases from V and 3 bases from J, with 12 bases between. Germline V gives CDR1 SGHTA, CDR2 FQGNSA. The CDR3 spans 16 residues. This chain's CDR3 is CASSLAGASSYNEQFF. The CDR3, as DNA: TGTGCCAGCAGCTTAGCGGGGGCTAGCAGCTACAATGAGCAGTTCTTC.

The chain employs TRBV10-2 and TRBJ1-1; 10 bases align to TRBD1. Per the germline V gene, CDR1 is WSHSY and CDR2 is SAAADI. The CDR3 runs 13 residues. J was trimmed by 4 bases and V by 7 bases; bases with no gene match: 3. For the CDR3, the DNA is TGCGCCAGCAAGGGACAGGGGTTCACTGAAGCTTTCTTT. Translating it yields CASKGQGFTEAFF.

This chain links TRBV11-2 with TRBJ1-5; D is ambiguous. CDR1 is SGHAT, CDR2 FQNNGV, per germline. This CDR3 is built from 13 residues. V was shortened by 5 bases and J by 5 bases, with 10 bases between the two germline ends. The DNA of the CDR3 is TGTGCCAGCAGCATCGAGGGCTATCAGCCCCAGCATTTT. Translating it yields CASSIEGYQPQHF.

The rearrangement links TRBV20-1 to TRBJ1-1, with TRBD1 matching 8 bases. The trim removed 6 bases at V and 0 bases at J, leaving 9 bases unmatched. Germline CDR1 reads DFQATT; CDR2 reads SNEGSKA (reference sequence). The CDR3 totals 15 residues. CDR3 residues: CSASPGTGLNTEAFF. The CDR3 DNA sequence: TGCAGTGCGAGTCCCGGGACAGGATTGAACACTGAAGCTTTCTTT.

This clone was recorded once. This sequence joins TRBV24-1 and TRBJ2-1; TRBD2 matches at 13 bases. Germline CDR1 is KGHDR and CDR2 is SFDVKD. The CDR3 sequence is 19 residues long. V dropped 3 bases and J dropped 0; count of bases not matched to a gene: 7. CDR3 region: CATSDEGLAGTYSYNEQFF. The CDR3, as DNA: TGTGCCACCAGTGATGAGGGACTAGCGGGGACCTACTCCTACAATGAGCAGTTCTTC.

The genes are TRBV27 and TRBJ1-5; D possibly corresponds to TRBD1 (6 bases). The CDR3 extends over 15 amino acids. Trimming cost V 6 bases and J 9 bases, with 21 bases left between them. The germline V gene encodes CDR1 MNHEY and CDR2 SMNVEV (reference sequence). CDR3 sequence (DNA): TGTGCCAGCAGGGCGGACAGCACGGGAACTGGGCCCCAGCATTTT. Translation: CASRADSTGTGPQHF.

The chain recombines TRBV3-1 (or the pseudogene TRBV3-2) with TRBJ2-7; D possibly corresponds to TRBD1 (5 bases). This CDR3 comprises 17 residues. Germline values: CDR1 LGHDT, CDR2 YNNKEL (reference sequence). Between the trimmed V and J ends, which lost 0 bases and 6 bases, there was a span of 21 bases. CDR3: CASSQDSRRPEGVEQYF. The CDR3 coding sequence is TGTGCCAGCAGCCAAGATTCGAGGCGCCCGGAAGGGGTCGAGCAGTACTTC.